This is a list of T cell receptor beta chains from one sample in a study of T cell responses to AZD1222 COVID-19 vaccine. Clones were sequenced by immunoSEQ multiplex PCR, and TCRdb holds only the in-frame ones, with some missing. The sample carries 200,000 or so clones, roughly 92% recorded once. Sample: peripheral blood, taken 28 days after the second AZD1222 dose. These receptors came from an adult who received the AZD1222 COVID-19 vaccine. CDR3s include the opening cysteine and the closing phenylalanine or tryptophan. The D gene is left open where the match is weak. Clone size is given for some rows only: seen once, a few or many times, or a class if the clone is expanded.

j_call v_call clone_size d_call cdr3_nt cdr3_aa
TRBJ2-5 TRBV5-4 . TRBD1 TGTGCCAGCAGCTCGGACAGGGAGAGGTCCCAGTACTTC CASSSDRERSQYF
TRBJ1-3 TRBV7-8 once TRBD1 TGTGCCAGCAGCCTCCGGACAGGGACAGGAAACACCATATATTTT CASSLRTGTGNTIYF
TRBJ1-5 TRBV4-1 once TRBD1 TGCGCCAGCAGCCAACAGGGGGATCAGCCCCAGCATTTT CASSQQGDQPQHF
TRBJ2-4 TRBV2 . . TGTGCCAGCAGTGTGGAAAGGACCCTAGCCAAAAACATTCAGTACTTC CASSVERTLAKNIQYF
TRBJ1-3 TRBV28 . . TGTGCCAGCAGTTTTCAGGGGTCCCTCTTTCGGGGGAACACCATATATTTT CASSFQGSLFRGNTIYF
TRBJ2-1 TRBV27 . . TGTGCCAGCAGTTCGGAGACTATCAACCTCAATGAGCAGTTCTTC CASSSETINLNEQFF
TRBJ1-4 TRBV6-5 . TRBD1 TGTGCCAGCAGTAAGGGACAGAGCCTTAATGAAAAACTGTTTTTT CASSKGQSLNEKLFF
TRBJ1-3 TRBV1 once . TGCACCAGCAGCCACCCCTTAGGCAGATTCTCTGGAAACACCATATATTTT CTSSHPLGRFSGNTIYF
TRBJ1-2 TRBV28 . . TGTGCCAGCAGGGACAGTCATGGCTACACCTTC CASRDSHGYTF
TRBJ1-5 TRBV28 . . TGTGCCAGCGGATTTACAAAGGGAAGTGGGAACAATCAGCCCCAGCATTTT CASGFTKGSGNNQPQHF